This record looks at one T cell receptor beta chain sequence and its context. No cognate antigen has been identified for it. No much larger clonotype is one base removed from it; base qualities were not supplied. This entry is derived from a study of response to subunit inactivated influenza vaccine (dated by TCRdb to between 2018 and 2020). Background on the whole study: Deep quantitative T cell receptor repertoire profiling was used in the study to track responses to a trivalent subunit inactivated influenza vaccine. Overall study results and their limits: The authors suggested that each seasonal influenza vaccination may recruit only a limited number of new T cells.

The sample's time point label is to be understood as: 45 days after influenza vaccine administration. The library was produced with RT-PCR. Sequencing relied on an Illumina HiSeq 2500. TCRdb reanalyzed the raw reads on its own, using fastp at Q25 for trimming and MiXCR for clone calling, and kept in-frame beta chains. Entries are consolidated by CDR3 protein sequence, retaining the most common genes and DNA. The sample yields 540,000 or so distinct CDR3 sequences; 13% were counted once. The top ten clonotypes cover under 15% of the sample. The CDR3 starts with the cysteine, ends with the phenylalanine, and has 15 residues. The only DNA kept is the CDR3, 45 bases in frame from the first base. The germline ends are 14 bases apart after V is trimmed by 0 bases and J by 5 bases. The CDR1 and CDR2 encoded by the germline V gene are MGHRA and YSYEKL.

Sequences were derived from PBMCs from blood, sampled roughly 6 weeks after vaccination. The receptor was isolated from a man aged 50 to 59 who received an inactivated influenza vaccine. Donor details come from another sample of the same person, matched by shared clones. The chain is encoded by TRBV4-1 joined to TRBJ2-7; the D gene is perhaps TRBD1, on 8 matching bases. In nucleotides, the sequence is TGCGCCAGCAGCCAAGATCGACAGGGGAGGGACGAGCAGTACTTC. Translation gives CASSQDRQGRDEQYF.